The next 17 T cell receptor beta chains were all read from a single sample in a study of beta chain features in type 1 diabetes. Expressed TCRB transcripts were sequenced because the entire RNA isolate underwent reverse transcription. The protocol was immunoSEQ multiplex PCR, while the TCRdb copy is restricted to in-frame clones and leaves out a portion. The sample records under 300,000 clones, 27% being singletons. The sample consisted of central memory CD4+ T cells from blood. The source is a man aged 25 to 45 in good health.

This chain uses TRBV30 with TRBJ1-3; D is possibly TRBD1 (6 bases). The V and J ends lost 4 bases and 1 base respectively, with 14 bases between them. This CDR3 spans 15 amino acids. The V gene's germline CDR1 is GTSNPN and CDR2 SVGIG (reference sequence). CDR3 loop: CAWTPRGASGNTIYF. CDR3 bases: TGTGCCTGGACGCCTCGGGGGGCATCTGGAAACACCATATATTTT.

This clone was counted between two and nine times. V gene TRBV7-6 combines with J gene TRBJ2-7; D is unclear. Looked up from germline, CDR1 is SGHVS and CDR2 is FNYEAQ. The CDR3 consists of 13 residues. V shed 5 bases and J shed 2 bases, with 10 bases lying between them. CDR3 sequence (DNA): TGTGCCAGCAGCCGGGCTGGTGCCTACGAGCAGTACTTC. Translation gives CASSRAGAYEQYF.

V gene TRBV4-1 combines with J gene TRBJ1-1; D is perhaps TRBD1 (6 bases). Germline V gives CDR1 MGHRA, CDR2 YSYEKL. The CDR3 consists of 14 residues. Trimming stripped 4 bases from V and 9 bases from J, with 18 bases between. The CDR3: CASSPRSEGEKAFF. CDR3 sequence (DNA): TGCGCCAGCAGCCCCCGGTCTGAGGGGGAAAAAGCTTTCTTT.

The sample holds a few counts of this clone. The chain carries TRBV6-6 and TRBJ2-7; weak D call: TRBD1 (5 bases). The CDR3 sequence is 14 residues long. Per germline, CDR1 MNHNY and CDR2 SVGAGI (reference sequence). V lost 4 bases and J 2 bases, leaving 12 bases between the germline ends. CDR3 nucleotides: TGTGCCAGCAGTTCAGGGCCTCTTACCTACGAGCAGTACTTC. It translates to CASSSGPLTYEQYF.

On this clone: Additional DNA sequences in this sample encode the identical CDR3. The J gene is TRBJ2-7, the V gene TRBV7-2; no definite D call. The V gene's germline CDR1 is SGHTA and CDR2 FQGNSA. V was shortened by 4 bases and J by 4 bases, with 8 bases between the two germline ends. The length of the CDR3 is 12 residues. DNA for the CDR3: TGTGCCAGCAGCTCCCAAGGGTACGAGCAGTACTTC. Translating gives CASSSQGYEQYF.

Here the CDR3 DNA reads TGTGCCATCAGTGGAACGACAGGGAATGACCAGCCCCAGCATTTT. Amino acids: CAISGTTGNDQPQHF. This sequence joins TRBV10-3 and TRBJ1-5; 7 bases fit TRBD1. The CDR3 runs to 15 residues. The ends lost 4 bases at V and 7 bases at J; junction bases unmatched: 10. Germline values: CDR1 ENHRY, CDR2 SYGVKD.

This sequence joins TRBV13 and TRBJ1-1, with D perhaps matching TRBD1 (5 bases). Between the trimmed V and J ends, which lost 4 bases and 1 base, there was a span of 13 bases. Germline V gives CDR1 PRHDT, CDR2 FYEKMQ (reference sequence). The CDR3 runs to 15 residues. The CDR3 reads CASSSLGVRNTEAFF. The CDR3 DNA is TGTGCCAGCAGCTCTCTGGGGGTCAGGAACACTGAAGCTTTCTTT.

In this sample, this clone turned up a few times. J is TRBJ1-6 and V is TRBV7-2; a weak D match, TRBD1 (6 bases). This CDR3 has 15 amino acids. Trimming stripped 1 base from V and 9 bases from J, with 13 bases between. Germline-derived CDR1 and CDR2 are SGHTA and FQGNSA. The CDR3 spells CASSLEGGGLSPLHF. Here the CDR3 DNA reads TGTGCCAGCAGCTTAGAAGGTGGGGGGCTTTCACCCCTCCACTTT.

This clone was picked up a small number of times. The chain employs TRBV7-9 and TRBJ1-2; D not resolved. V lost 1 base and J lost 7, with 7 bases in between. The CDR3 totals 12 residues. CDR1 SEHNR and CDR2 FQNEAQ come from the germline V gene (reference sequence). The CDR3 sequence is CASSLGGVGYTF. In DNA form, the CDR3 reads TGTGCCAGCAGCTTAGGTGGGGTTGGCTACACCTTC.

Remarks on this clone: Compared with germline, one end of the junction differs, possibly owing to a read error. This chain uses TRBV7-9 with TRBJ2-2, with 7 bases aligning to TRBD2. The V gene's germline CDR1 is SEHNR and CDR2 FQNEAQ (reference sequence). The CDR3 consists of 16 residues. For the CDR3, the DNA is TGTGCCATCAGCCAGAGCGGGGCCTCGAACACCGGGGAGCTGTTTTTT. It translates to CAISQSGASNTGELFF.

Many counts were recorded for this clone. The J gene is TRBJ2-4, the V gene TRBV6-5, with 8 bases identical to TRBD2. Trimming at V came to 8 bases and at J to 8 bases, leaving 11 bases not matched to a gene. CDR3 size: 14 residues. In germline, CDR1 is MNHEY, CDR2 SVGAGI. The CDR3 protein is CASSGAGDNYIQYF. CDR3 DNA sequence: TGTGCCAGCTCGGGAGCGGGAGACAATTACATTCAGTACTTC.

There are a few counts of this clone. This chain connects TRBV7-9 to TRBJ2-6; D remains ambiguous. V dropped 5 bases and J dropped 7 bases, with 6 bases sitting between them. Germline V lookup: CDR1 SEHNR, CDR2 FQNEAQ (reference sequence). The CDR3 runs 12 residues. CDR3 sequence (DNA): TGTGCCAGCAGCGTTGGCGCCAACGTCCTGACTTTC. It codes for CASSVGANVLTF.

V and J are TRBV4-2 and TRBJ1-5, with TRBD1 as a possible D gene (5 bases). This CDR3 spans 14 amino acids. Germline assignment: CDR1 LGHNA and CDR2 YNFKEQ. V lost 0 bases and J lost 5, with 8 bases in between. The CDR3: CASSQDWGDQPQHF. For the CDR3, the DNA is TGTGCCAGCAGCCAAGACTGGGGGGATCAGCCCCAGCATTTT.

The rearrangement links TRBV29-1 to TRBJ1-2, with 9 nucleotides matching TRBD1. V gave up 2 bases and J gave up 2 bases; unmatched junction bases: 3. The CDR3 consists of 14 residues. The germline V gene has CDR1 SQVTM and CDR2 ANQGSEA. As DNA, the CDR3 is TGCAGCGTTGAACCGGGACAGGGCAACTATGGCTACACCTTC. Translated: CSVEPGQGNYGYTF. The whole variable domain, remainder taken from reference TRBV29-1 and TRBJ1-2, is SAVISQKPSRDICQRGTSLTIQCQVDSQVTMMFWYRQQPGQSLTLIATANQGSEATYESGFVIDKFPISRPNLTFSTLTVSNMSPEDSSIYLCSVEPGQGNYGYTFGSGTRLTVV.

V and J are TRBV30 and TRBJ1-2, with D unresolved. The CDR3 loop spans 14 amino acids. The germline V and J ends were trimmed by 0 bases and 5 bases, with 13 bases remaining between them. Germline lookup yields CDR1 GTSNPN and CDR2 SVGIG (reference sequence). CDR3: CAWSVNRLEYGYTF. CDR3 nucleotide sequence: TGTGCCTGGAGTGTAAACCGCCTGGAATATGGCTACACCTTC.

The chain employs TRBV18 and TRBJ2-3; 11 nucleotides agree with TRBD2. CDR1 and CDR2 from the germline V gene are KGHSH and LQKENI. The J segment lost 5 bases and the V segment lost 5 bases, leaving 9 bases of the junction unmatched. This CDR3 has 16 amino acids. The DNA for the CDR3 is TGTGCCAGCTCAACAACTAGCGGGGGCCACCAAGATACGCAGTATTTT. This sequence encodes CASSTTSGGHQDTQYF.

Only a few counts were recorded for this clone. The DNA of the CDR3 is TGTGCCAGCAGCCCCCTAGGGGGGGGCCGCGGGGGCTTCCAAGAGACCCAGTACTTC. It translates to CASSPLGGGRGGFQETQYF. V usage is TRBV7-2 and J usage is TRBJ2-5, with D possibly being TRBD2 (7 bases). This CDR3 contains 19 residues. From germline, CDR1 is SGHTA and CDR2 FQGNSA. The V end lost 5 bases, the J end lost 1 base, and 26 bases lay between the germline ends.